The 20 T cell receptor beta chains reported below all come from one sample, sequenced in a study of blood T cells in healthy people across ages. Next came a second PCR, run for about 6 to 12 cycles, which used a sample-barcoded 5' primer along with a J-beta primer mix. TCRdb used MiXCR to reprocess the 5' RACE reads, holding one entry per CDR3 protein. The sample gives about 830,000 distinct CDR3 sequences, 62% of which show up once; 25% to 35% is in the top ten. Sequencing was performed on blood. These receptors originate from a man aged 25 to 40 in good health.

CDR3 region: CASSANMGDTQYF. CDR3 nucleotides: TGTGCCAGCAGTGCCAACATGGGAGATACGCAGTATTTT. V is TRBV6-4 and J is TRBJ2-3, with no clear D. This CDR3 has 13 amino acids. Germline CDR1 is MRHNA and CDR2 is SNTAGT. V was clipped by 4 bases and J by 5 bases, with 10 bases between them.

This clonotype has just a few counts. The CDR3 is CASSLSGATQYF. In nucleotides, the CDR3 is TGTGCCAGCAGCTTAAGTGGAGCGACGCAGTACTTC. The chain combines TRBV7-2 with TRBJ2-7; the D is unclear. The CDR3 is 12 residues long. Trimming took 2 bases from V and 9 from J, leaving 11 bases between them. The germline gives CDR1 SGHTA, CDR2 FQGNSA. The variable domain in full, completed from reference TRBV7-2 and TRBJ2-7, reads GAGVSQSPSNKVTEKGKDVELRCDPISGHTALYWYRQSLGQGLEFLIYFQGNSAPDKSGLPSDRFSAERTGGSVSTLTIQRTQQEDSAVYLCASSLSGATQYFGPGTRLTVT.

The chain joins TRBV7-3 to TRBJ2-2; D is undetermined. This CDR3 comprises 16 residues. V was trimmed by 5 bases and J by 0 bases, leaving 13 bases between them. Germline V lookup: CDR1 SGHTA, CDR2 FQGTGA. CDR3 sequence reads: CASSRRTDANTGELFF. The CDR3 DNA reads TGTGCCAGCAGCCGTAGGACGGACGCGAACACCGGGGAGCTGTTTTTT.

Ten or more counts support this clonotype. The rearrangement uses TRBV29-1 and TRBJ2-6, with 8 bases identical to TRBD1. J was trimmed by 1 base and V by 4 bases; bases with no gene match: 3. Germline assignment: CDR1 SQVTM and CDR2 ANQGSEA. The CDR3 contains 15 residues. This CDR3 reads CSVVQGASGANVLTF. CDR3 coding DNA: TGCAGCGTTGTGCAGGGGGCGTCTGGGGCCAACGTCCTGACTTTC. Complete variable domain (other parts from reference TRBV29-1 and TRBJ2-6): SAVISQKPSRDICQRGTSLTIQCQVDSQVTMMFWYRQQPGQSLTLIATANQGSEATYESGFVIDKFPISRPNLTFSTLTVSNMSPEDSSIYLCSVVQGASGANVLTFGAGSRLTVL.

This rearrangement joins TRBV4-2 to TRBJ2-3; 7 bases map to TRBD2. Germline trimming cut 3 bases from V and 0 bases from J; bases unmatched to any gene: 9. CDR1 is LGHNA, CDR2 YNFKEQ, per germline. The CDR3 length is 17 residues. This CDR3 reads CASSHLGGGSSTDTQYF. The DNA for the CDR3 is TGTGCCAGCAGCCACCTCGGCGGGGGTTCTAGCACAGATACGCAGTATTTT.

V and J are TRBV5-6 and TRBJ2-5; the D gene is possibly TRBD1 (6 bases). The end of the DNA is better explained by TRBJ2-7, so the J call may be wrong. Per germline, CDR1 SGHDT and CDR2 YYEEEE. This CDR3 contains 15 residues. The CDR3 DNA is TGTGCCAGCAGCCATACCGGGACATTGCCCTACGAGCAGTACTTC. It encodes CASSHTGTLPYEQYF.

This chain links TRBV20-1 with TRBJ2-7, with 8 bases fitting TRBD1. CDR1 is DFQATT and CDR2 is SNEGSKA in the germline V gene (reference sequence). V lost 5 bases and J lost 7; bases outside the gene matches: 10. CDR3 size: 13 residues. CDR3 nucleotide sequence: TGCAGTGCTCCCGGGACAGGTGCGTGGGAGCAGTACTTC. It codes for CSAPGTGAWEQYF.

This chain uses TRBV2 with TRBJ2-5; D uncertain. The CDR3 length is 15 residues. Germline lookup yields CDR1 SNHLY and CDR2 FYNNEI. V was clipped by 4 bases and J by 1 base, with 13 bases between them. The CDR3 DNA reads TGTGCCAGCAGTGGGTCCCCTCGCCTCCAAGAGACCCAGTACTTC. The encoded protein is CASSGSPRLQETQYF.

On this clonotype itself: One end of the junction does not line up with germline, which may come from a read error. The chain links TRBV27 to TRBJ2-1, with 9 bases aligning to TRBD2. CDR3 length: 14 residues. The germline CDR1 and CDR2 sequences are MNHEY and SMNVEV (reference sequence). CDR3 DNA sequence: TGTGCCGGCAGCCCAGCGGGGGGAATAAATGAGCAGTTCTTC. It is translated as CAGSPAGGINEQFF.

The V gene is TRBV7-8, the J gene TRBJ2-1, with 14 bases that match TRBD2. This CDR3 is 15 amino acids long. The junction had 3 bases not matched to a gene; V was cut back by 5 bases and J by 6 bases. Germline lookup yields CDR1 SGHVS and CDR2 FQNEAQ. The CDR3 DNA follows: TGTGCCAGCAGCCGACTAGCGGGGGGGGGCAATGAGCAGTTCTTC. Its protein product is CASSRLAGGGNEQFF.

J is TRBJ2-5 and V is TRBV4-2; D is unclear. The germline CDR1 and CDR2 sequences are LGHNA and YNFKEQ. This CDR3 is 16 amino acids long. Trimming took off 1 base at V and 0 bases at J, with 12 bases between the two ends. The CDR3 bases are TGTGCCAGCAGCCAAGCAGCAGTGACGGACCAAGAGACCCAGTACTTC. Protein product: CASSQAAVTDQETQYF.

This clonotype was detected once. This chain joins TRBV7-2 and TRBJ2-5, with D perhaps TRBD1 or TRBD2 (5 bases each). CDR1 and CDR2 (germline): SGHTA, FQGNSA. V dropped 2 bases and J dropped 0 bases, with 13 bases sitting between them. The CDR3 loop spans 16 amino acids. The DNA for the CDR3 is TGTGCCAGCAGCTTAAGAGGGACGTTAAACCAAGAGACCCAGTACTTC. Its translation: CASSLRGTLNQETQYF.

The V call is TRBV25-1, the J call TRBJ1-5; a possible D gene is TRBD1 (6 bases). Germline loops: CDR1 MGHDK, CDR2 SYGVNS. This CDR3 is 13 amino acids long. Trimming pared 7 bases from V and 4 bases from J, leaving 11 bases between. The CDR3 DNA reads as TGTGCCAGCACACAGGGTGGTAATCAGCCCCAGCATTTT. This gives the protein CASTQGGNQPQHF.

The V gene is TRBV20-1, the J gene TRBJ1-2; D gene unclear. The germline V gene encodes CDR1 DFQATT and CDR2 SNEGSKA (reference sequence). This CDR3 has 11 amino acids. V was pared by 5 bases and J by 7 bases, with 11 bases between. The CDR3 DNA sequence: TGCAGTGCTTGGTTGAGGAGTGGCTACACCTTC. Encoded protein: CSAWLRSGYTF.

CDR3 DNA: TGTGCCAGCAGTTTAATCTCAGGGGGCTACTACAATGAGCAGTTCTTC. It encodes CASSLISGGYYNEQFF. This chain uses TRBV28 with TRBJ2-1, with 8 bases aligning to TRBD1. Germline V gene data show CDR1 as MDHEN and CDR2 as SYDVKM. The CDR3 runs 16 residues. V shed 2 bases and J 3 bases; nucleotides not matched to a gene: 6.

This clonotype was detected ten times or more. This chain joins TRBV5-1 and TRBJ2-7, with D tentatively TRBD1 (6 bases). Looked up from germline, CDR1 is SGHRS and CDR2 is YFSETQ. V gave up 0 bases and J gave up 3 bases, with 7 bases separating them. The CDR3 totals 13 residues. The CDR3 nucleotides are TGCGCCAGCAGCTTGGACAGGGACTACGAGCAGTACTTC. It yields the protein CASSLDRDYEQYF.

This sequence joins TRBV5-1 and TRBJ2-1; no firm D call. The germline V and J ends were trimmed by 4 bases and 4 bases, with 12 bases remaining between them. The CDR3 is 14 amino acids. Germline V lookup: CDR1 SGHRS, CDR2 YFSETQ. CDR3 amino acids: CASSVEWSYNEQFF. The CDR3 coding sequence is TGCGCCAGCAGCGTGGAGTGGAGTTACAATGAGCAGTTCTTC.

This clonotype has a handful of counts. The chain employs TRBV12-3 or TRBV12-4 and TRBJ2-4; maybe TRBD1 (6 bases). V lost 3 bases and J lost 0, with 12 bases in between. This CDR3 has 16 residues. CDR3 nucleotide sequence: TGTGCCAGCAGTTTCCCGGGACAAATAGCCAAAAACATTCAGTACTTC. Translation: CASSFPGQIAKNIQYF.

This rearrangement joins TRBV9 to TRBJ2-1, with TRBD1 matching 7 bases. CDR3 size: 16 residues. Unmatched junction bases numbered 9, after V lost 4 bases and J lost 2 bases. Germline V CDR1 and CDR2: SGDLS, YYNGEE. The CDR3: CASSTLLGTAYNEQFF. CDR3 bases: TGTGCCAGCAGCACCCTACTCGGGACAGCCTACAATGAGCAGTTCTTC.

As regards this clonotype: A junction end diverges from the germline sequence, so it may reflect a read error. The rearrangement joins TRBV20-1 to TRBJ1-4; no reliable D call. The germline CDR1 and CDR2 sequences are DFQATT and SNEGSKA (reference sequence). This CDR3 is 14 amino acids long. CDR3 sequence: CSAGINGLNKKLFF. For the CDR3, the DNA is TGCAGTGCTGGCATAAACGGCCTTAATAAAAAACTGTTTTTT.